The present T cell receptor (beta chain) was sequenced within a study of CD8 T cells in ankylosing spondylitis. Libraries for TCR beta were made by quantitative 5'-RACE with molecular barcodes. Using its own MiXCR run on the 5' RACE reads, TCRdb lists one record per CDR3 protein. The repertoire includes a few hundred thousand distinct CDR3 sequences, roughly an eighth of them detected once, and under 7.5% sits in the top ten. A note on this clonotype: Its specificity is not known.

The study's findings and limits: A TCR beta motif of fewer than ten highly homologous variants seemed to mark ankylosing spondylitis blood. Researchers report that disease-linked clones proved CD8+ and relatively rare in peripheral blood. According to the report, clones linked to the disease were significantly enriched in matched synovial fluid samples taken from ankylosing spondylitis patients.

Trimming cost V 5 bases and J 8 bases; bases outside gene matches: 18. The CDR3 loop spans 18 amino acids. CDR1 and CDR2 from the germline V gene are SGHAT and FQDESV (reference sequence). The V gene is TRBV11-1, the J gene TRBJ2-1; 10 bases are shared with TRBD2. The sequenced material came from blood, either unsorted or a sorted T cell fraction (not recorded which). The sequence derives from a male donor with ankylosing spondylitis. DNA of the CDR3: TGTGCCAGCAGCCCGCGAGCCCCCCAGCGGGAGGGCGAGGATGAGCAGTTCTTC. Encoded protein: CASSPRAPQREGEDEQFF.